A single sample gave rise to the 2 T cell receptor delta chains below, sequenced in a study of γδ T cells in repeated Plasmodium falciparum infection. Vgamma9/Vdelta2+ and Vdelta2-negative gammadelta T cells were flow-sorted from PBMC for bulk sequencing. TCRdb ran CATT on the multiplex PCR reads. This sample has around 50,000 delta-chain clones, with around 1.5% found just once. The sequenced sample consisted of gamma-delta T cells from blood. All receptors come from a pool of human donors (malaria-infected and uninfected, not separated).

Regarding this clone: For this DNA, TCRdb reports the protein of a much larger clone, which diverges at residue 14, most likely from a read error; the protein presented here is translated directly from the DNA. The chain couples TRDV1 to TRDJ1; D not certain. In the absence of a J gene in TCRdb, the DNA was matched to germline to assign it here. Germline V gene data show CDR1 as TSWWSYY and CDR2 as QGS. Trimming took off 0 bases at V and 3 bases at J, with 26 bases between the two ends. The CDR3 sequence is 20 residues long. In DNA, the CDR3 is TGTGCTCTTGGGGAACTAGGGCCCTATGGCAATGGCCACCGAGCCGATAAACTCATCTTT. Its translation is CALGELGPYGNGHRADKLIF.

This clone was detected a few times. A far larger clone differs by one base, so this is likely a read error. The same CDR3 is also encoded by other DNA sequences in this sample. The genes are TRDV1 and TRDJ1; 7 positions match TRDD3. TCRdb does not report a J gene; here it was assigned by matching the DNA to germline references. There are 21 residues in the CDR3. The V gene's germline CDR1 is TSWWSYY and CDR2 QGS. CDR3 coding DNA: TGTGCTCTTGGGCCCTGGCGCCTAACTGGGGCTCTAATCCGGTACACTGATAAACTCATCTTT. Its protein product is CALGPWRLTGALIRYTDKLIF.